The 10 T cell receptor beta chains below come from one sample, sequenced in a study of cytomegalovirus exposure and HLA in healthy donors. Primers for the PCR totalled 60 Vbeta and 13 Jbeta. Here immunoSEQ multiplex PCR was the method, and the copy in TCRdb shows in-frame clones only, minus some. The data hold around 70,000 clones, with more than 75% observed a single time. The sequenced material came from PBMCs. These receptors all stem from a male donor in good health and CMV-seropositive.

The rearrangement joins TRBV21-1 to TRBJ2-7; the tabulated D call, TRBD2, remains unverified against the DNA. TRBV21-1 is classified as a pseudogene. This CDR3 contains 15 residues. As DNA, the CDR3 is TGTGCCAGCAGCAAACCTCTGGAGAATCACTACGAGCAGTACTTC. Encoded protein: CASSKPLENHYEQYF.

The rearrangement joins TRBV10-3 to TRBJ2-2; no clear D gene. The CDR3 is made up of 13 amino acids. The V end lost 0 bases, the J end lost 7 bases, and 6 bases lay between the germline ends. CDR1 is ENHRY and CDR2 is SYGVKD in the germline V gene. Here the CDR3 DNA reads TGTGCCATCAGTGAGTCGATCGGCGGGGAGCTGTTTTTT. It translates to CAISESIGGELFF.

CDR3 sequence: CASSLTSGANTGELFF. CDR3 bases: TGTGCCAGCAGCCTTACTAGCGGAGCGAACACCGGGGAGCTGTTTTTT. The genes are TRBV9 and TRBJ2-2; 8 bases are shared with TRBD2. Germline loops: CDR1 SGDLS, CDR2 YYNGEE. The CDR3 contains 16 residues. J was trimmed by 0 bases and V by 4 bases; bases with no gene match: 5.

The CDR3: CASSLRLTGATNEKLFF. The DNA of the CDR3 is TGTGCCAGCAGCTTAAGGTTAACAGGGGCAACTAATGAAAAACTGTTTTTT. V is TRBV7-2 and J is TRBJ1-4, with 7 positions matching TRBD1. This CDR3 has 17 residues. Germline lookup yields CDR1 SGHTA and CDR2 FQGNSA. The junction had 6 bases not matched to a gene; V was cut back by 2 bases and J by 0 bases.

The V gene is TRBV5-5, the J gene TRBJ1-5; possible D gene TRBD1, 6 bases. The CDR3 is 18 residues long. V was pared by 0 bases and J by 3 bases, with 19 bases between. Per germline, CDR1 SGHKS and CDR2 YYEKEE (reference sequence). This CDR3 reads CASSLVAAPTGINQPQHF. The CDR3 region has the DNA TGTGCCAGCAGCTTGGTTGCCGCCCCAACAGGGATCAATCAGCCCCAGCATTTT.

The J gene is TRBJ2-1, the V gene TRBV7-3, with 8 positions matching TRBD1. The CDR3 contains 15 residues. With 5 bases clipped from V and 5 bases from J, the junction kept 8 bases outside the gene matches. Per the germline V gene, CDR1 is SGHTA and CDR2 is FQGTGA. CDR3 bases: TGTGCCAGCAGCATTCTTCCGGGACAGGACAATGAGCAGTTCTTC. It yields the protein CASSILPGQDNEQFF.

Of note for this clone: At one end the junction does not follow the germline gene, possibly because of a read error. The J gene is TRBJ1-6, the V gene TRBV30; no firm D call. This CDR3 comprises 13 residues. The germline V gene encodes CDR1 GTSNPN and CDR2 SVGIG (reference sequence). CDR3 in amino acids: CAGRAGLNSPLHF. The DNA for the CDR3 is TGTGCCGGGAGGGCAGGTCTTAATTCACCCCTCCACTTT.

For this clone: Other DNA sequences from this sample encode an identical CDR3 as well. This chain links TRBV28 with TRBJ2-7; TRBD2 is a possible D gene (5 bases). Germline V CDR1 and CDR2: MDHEN, SYDVKM. The CDR3 extends over 16 amino acids. Trimming took off 3 bases at V and 5 bases at J, with 20 bases between the two ends. CDR3 DNA: TGTGCCAGCAGTTTGAAACTTGGACTCCCCGGGGACGAGCAGTACTTC. This gives the protein CASSLKLGLPGDEQYF. Based on the CDR3 plus reference TRBV28 and TRBJ2-7, the full variable domain is DVKVTQSSRYLVKRTGEKVFLECVQDMDHENMFWYRQDPGLGLRLIYFSYDVKMKEKGDIPEGYSVSREKKERFSLILESASTNQTSMYLCASSLKLGLPGDEQYFGPGTRLTVT.

The rearrangement links TRBV4-1 to TRBJ2-7; 9 bases match TRBD1. Germline lookup yields CDR1 MGHRA and CDR2 YSYEKL. Trimming at V came to 1 base and at J to 4 bases, leaving 11 bases not matched to a gene. The CDR3 loop spans 17 amino acids. CDR3 DNA: TGCGCCAGCAGCCAAGGTTACCCGGGACAGGGCCGTTACGAGCAGTACTTC. This encodes CASSQGYPGQGRYEQYF.

The count of this clone is one. CDR3 nucleotide sequence: TGTGCCAGTAGTATAGCCGGGACTTTACAGCGGGATACGCAGTATTTT. It is translated as CASSIAGTLQRDTQYF. This chain connects TRBV19 to TRBJ2-3, with TRBD2 as a possible D gene (6 bases). The germline CDR1 and CDR2 sequences are LNHDA and SQIVND (reference sequence). The CDR3 runs to 16 residues. Trimming removed 1 base from V and 6 bases from J, with 17 bases in between.